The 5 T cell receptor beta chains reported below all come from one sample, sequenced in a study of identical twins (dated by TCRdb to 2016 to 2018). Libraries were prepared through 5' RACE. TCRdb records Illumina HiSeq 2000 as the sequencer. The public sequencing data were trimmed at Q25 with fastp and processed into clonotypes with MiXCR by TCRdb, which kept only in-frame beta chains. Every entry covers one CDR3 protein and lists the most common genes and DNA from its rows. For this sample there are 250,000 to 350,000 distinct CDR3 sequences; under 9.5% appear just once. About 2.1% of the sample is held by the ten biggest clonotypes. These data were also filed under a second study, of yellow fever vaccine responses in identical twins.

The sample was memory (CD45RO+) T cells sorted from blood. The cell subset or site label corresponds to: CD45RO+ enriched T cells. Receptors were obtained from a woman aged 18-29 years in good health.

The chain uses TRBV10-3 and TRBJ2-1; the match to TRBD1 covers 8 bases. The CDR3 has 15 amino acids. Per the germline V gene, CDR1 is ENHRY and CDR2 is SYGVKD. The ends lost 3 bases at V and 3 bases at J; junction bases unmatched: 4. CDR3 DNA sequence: TGTGCCATCAGTGAAGGACAGGGCCTCTACAATGAGCAGTTCTTC. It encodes CAISEGQGLYNEQFF.

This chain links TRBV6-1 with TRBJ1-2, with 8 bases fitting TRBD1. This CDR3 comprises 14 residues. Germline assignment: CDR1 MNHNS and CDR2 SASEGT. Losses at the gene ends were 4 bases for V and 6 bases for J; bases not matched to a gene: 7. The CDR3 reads CASSVTGESNGYTF. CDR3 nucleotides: TGTGCCAGCAGTGTGACAGGGGAGTCGAATGGCTACACCTTC.

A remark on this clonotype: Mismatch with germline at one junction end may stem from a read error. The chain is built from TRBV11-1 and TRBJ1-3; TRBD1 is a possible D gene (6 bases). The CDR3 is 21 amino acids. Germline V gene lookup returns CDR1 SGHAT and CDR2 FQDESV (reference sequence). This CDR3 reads CAISPGTLCSYHPISGNTIYF. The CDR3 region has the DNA TGTGCCATCAGCCCTGGGACACTCTGCTCGTATCATCCGATCTCTGGAAACACCATATATTTT.

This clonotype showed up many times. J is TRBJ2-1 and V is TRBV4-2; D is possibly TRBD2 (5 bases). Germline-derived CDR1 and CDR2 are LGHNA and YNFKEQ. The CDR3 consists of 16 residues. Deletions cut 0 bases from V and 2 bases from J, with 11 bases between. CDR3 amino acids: CASSQDHAGPYNEQFF. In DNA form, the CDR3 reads TGTGCCAGCAGCCAAGACCACGCGGGTCCCTACAATGAGCAGTTCTTC.

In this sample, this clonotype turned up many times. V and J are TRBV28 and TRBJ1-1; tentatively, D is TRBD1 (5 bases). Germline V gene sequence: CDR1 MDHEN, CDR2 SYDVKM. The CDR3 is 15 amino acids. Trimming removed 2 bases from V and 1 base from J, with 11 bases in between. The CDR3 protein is CASSLRGGKNTEAFF. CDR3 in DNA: TGTGCCAGCAGTTTACGCGGGGGGAAGAACACTGAAGCTTTCTTT.